Listed here are 12 T cell receptor beta chains from one sample, sequenced in a study of blood T cell repertoires in COVID-19 (dated by TCRdb to the early 2020s). Preparation of the library involved the immunoSEQ multiplex PCR assay. TCRdb stores this immuneACCESS table with in-frame sequences only. Part of the clones is absent; in the studies checked, under half of the shortfall reflects unresolved V genes, and no reason is known for the rest. Here the sample has approximately 130,000 clones; under 85% occur a single time. Of the sample, more than 15% is held by the ten largest clones. Sequencing was done on a sample of PBMCs or T cells enriched from blood (not recorded which). Source of these receptors: a man in his thirties or forties who had recovered from COVID-19.

The V and J genes are TRBV5-1 and TRBJ2-2, with 8 bases lining up with TRBD1. The V gene's germline CDR1 is SGHRS and CDR2 YFSETQ. The CDR3 covers 14 residues. Trimming took 7 bases from V and 1 from J; bases not matched to a gene: 3. The CDR3, as DNA: TGCGCCAGCCGCGGACAGGGGAACACCGGGGAGCTGTTTTTT. Encoded protein: CASRGQGNTGELFF.

This clone was seen just once. This chain links TRBV3-1 (or the pseudogene TRBV3-2) with TRBJ2-2; possibly TRBD2 for D (5 bases). V shed 10 bases and J shed 5 bases, with 17 bases lying between them. The germline V gene has CDR1 LGHDT and CDR2 YNNKEL (reference sequence). The CDR3 is 14 amino acids. The CDR3 sequence: CAIPRVLTTGELFF. In nucleotides, the CDR3 is TGTGCCATCCCGAGGGTTCTGACAACCGGGGAGCTGTTTTTT.

Turning to this clone: Other DNA sequences in this specimen translate into the identical CDR3. The J gene is TRBJ1-2, the V gene TRBV6-1; D call uncertain. Germline values: CDR1 MNHNS, CDR2 SASEGT. V shed 1 base and J shed 4 bases, with 7 bases lying between them. The CDR3 runs to 13 residues. The CDR3 is CASSEDSSYGYTF. DNA for the CDR3: TGTGCCAGCAGTGAAGACAGCTCCTATGGCTACACCTTC.

The chain has TRBV3-1 (or the pseudogene TRBV3-2) and TRBJ1-6; D possibly corresponds to TRBD1 (6 bases). The CDR3 is 14 amino acids. Germline-derived CDR1 and CDR2 are LGHDT and YNNKEL (reference sequence). The V gene lost 0 bases and the J gene lost 9 bases, with 9 bases spanning the gap. The CDR3 here is CASSQDQGSSPLHF. The CDR3, as DNA: TGTGCCAGCAGCCAAGACCAGGGGAGTTCACCCCTCCACTTT.

The chain is built from TRBV5-6 and TRBJ2-2; 8 bases match TRBD2. The CDR3 spans 16 residues. Trimming removed 1 base from V and 6 bases from J; junction bases left unmatched: 8. The V gene's germline CDR1 is SGHDT and CDR2 YYEEEE. The CDR3 reads CASSLYRAGGPGELFF. The CDR3 region has the DNA TGTGCCAGCAGCTTGTATCGCGCGGGGGGCCCCGGGGAGCTGTTTTTT.

The chain has TRBV9 and TRBJ2-3, with TRBD2 matching over 8 bases. CDR1 is SGDLS, CDR2 YYNGEE, per germline. The trim removed 2 bases at V and 6 bases at J, leaving 5 bases unmatched. This CDR3 is 14 amino acids long. CDR3: CASSVGLARDTQYF. As DNA, the CDR3 is TGTGCCAGCAGCGTCGGACTAGCCCGGGATACGCAGTATTTT.

DNA of the CDR3: TGCGCCAGCAGCTTGGGCGAGACAGGTAGCTCCTATAATTCACCCCTCCACTTT. This encodes CASSLGETGSSYNSPLHF. The V gene is TRBV5-1, the J gene TRBJ1-6; tentative D call: TRBD1 (6 bases). Trimming took off 0 bases at V and 0 bases at J, with 13 bases between the two ends. The germline V gene has CDR1 SGHRS and CDR2 YFSETQ. The CDR3 runs 18 residues.

The V call is TRBV6-7, the J call TRBJ2-3; 11 nucleotides line up with TRBD2. TRBV6-7 falls under the ORF class, with uncertain function. Trimming at V came to 0 bases and at J to 5 bases, leaving 7 bases not matched to a gene. The CDR3 has 17 amino acids. DNA for the CDR3: TGTGCCAGCAGTTACTCCCATGGCACTAGCGGGGGAGATACGCAGTATTTT. The encoded protein is CASSYSHGTSGGDTQYF.

The chain joins TRBV5-4 to TRBJ1-4; 7 bases are shared with TRBD1. This CDR3 has 15 residues. V lost 4 bases to trimming and J lost 5 bases; unmatched junction nucleotides: 8. Germline loops: CDR1 SGHNT, CDR2 YYREEE (reference sequence). CDR3 in amino acids: CASSDNRGLNEKLFF. The CDR3 DNA is TGTGCCAGCAGCGATAACAGGGGACTGAATGAAAAACTGTTTTTT.

This clone turned up a few times. The chain combines TRBV2 with TRBJ2-3; 9 bases agree with TRBD1. With V trimmed by 6 bases and J by 8 bases, 6 bases remained unmatched. The CDR3 is made up of 13 amino acids. The germline V gene has CDR1 SNHLY and CDR2 FYNNEI. Here the CDR3 DNA reads TGTGCCAGCAGCACGGGACAGGGCGCTACGCAGTATTTT. Translated: CASSTGQGATQYF.

This clone has just one count. The J gene is TRBJ2-6, the V gene TRBV24-1, with TRBD2 as a possible D gene (6 bases). Trimming removed 8 bases from V and 3 bases from J, with 16 bases in between. This CDR3 region has 16 residues. Germline CDR1 reads KGHDR; CDR2 reads SFDVKD. CDR3 region: CATTGVTRLGANVLTF. For the CDR3, the DNA is TGTGCCACCACGGGGGTTACAAGGCTTGGGGCCAACGTCCTGACTTTC.

The CDR3 region is CSVDRGAQDTQYF. The CDR3 bases are TGCAGCGTCGACAGGGGCGCCCAAGATACGCAGTATTTT. The chain couples TRBV29-1 to TRBJ2-3, with 8 bases that match TRBD1. CDR1 SQVTM and CDR2 ANQGSEA come from the germline V gene. Germline trimming cut 6 bases from V and 5 bases from J; bases unmatched to any gene: 7. This CDR3 comprises 13 residues.